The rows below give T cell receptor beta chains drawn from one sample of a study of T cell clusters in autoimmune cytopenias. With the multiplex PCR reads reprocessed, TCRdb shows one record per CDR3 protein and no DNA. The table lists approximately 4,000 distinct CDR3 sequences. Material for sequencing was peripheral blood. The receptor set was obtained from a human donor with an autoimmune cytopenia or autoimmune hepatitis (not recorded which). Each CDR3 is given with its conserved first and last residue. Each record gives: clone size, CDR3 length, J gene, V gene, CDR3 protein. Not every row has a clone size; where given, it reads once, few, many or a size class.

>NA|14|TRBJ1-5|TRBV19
CASNGNRVVQPQHF
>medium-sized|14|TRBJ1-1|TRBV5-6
CASSLVTVNTEAFF
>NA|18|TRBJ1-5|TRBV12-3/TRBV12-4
CASRDPGTGVGSNQPQHF
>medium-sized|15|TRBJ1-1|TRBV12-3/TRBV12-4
CASSFRREMNTEAFF
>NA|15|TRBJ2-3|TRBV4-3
CASSQDQGEWDTQYF
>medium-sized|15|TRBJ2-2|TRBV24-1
CATSVSWGNTGELFF
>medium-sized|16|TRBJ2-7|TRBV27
CASSFLAALRKGEQYF
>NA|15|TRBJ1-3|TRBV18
CASSPSQSSGNTIYF
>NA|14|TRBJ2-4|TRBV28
CASSLTSGRNIQYF
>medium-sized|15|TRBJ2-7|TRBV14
CASSQSPGRGYEQYF
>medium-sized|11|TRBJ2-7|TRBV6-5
CASSELSTQYF
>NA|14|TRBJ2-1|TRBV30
CAWSVGPRTNEQFF
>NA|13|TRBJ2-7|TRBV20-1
CSASPGTSYEQYF
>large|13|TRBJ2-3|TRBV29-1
CSVLSGPTDTQYF
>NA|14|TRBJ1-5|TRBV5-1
CASSLDGQVQPQHF
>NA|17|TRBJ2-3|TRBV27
CASSKGKLAGGTDTQYF
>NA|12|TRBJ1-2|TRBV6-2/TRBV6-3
CASTQQTYGYTF
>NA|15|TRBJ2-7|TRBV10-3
CAISAVSRGTYEQYF
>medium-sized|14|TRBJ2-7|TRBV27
CASSLRGGFREQYF
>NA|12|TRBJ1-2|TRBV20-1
CSARTAGSIYTF
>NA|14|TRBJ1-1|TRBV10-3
CAISSGGGNTEAFF
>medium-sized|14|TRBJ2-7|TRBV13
CASSLDRVSYEQYF
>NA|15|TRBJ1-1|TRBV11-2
CASSLGRVRGTEAFF
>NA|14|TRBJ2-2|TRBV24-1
CATSEPVRTGELFF
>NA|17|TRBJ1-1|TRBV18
CASSPLLTGGSDTEAFF
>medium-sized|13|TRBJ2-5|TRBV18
CASSPAGVQTQYF
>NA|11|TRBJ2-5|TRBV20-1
CSATPYNTQYF
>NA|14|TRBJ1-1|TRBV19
CASSIVQGGTEAFF
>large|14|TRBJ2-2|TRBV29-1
CSARETGNTGELFF
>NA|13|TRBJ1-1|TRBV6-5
CARSAQPNTEAFF
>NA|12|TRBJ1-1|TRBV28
CASSFRDNEAFF
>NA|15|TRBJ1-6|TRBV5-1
CASSLDSFYNSPLHF
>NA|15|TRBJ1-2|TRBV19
CASSIYGTAYYGYTF
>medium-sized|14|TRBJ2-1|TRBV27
CASKLQGAPNEQFF
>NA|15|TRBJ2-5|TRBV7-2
CASSSRPPLAETQYF
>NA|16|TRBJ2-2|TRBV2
CASSERRTGITGELFF
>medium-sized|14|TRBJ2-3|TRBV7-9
CASSESYSTDTQYF
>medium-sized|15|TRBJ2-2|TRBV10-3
CAISEDREDTGELFF
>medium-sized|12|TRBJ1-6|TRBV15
CATSRLNSPLHF
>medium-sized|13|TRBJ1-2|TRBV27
CASSLHRQDGYTF
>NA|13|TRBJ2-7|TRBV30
CAWSAGHYYEQYF
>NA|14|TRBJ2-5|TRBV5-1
CASSSGTAQETQYF
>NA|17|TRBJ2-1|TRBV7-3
CASSARGQAGSYNEQFF
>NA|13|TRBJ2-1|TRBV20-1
CSGLAGQYNEQFF
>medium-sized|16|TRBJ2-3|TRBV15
CATSREDREGTDTQYF
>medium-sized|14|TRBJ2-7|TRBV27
CASSSLSGPYEQYF
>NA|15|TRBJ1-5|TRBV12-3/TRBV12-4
CASSFGSRANQPQHF
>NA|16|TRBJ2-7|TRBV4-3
CASSQGPPGAPYEQYF
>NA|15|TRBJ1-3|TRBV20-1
CSARDHTASGNTIYF
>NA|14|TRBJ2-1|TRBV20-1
CSAALAGGYNEQFF
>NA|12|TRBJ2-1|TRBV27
CASSLEPQPQFF
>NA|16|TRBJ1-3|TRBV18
CASSVPGRYSGNTIYF
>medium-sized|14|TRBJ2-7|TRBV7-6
CASMPLPEDYEQYF
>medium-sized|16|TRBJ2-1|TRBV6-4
CASSGQAARTYNEQFF
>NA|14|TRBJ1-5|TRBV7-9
CASSPGTGNQPQHF
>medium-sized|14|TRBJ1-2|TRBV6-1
CASSDEGLGYGYTF
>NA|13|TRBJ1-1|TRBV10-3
CAIRGGIYTEAFF
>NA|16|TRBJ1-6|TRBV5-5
CASSLGGGTANSPLHF
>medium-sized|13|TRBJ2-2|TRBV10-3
CAISSIGTGELFF